Listed below are T cell receptor beta chains from one sample, sequenced in a study of cytomegalovirus exposure and HLA in healthy donors. TCRdb keeps only in-frame clones here, not all; method: immunoSEQ multiplex PCR. The repertoire holds more than 85,000 clones, 77% seen once, with 8.5% to 10% in the top ten. The material sequenced was PBMCs. The receptors here all came from a woman aged 40 to 50 in good health and CMV-seropositive. Both conserved end residues are part of each CDR3. The D gene is left open where the match is weak. Clone sizes are given selectively: once, few, many, or a class where the clone is expanded.

TRBJ1-1	.	TRBV5-6	TRBD1	CASSLGRDRGRRAFF	TGTGCCAGCAGCTTGGGGAGGGACAGGGGGCGAAGAGCTTTCTTT
TRBJ2-5	.	TRBV29-1	TRBD1	CSAGQGSETQYF	TGCAGCGCAGGACAGGGATCAGAGACCCAGTACTTC
TRBJ2-3	.	TRBV29-1	TRBD1	CSVPPTSGTGSTDTQYF	TGCAGCGTTCCGCCTACTTCCGGGACAGGGAGTACAGATACGCAGTATTTT
TRBJ2-1	.	TRBV5-1	.	CASSLERNRAFF	TGCGCCAGCAGCTTGGAGAGAAACCGCGCGTTCTTC
TRBJ1-5	.	TRBV10-3	.	CAISESGADNQPQHF	TGTGCCATCAGTGAGTCGGGGGCAGACAATCAGCCCCAGCATTTT
TRBJ1-1	few	TRBV10-3	TRBD1	CATAQGEVNTEAFF	TGTGCCACTGCTCAGGGGGAGGTGAACACTGAAGCTTTCTTT
TRBJ2-2	.	TRBV28	TRBD1	CASTSPGQGTGELFF	TGTGCCAGCACAAGTCCCGGACAGGGGACCGGGGAGCTGTTTTTT
TRBJ2-7	.	TRBV11-2	.	CASSLDGQGEQYF	TGTGCCAGCAGCTTAGACGGGCAGGGAGAGCAGTACTTC
TRBJ2-5	.	TRBV5-1	TRBD2	CASGTSGGGQETQYF	TGCGCCAGCGGTACGTCCGGGGGGGGGCAAGAGACCCAGTACTTC
TRBJ2-7	.	TRBV7-8	.	CASSSRQAAYEQYF	TGTGCCAGCAGCTCCAGACAGGCAGCCTACGAGCAGTACTTC
TRBJ1-5	.	TRBV27	.	CASSLRVNQPQHF	TGTGCCAGCAGTTTACGCGTCAATCAGCCCCAGCATTTT
TRBJ2-7	.	TRBV10-3	TRBD1	CAIRETGGQGYYEQYF	TGTGCCATCAGGGAGACAGGGGGCCAAGGCTACTACGAGCAGTACTTC
TRBJ1-1	once	TRBV10-1	.	CASSETAQGRAFF	TGCGCCAGCAGTGAGACGGCACAGGGTCGAGCTTTCTTT
TRBJ1-6	once	TRBV6-1	.	CASSEGAQGNSPLHF	TGTGCCAGCAGTGAAGGCGCGCAGGGCAATTCACCCCTCCACTTT
TRBJ1-5	.	TRBV6-5	TRBD1	CASSYVGQGLNQPQHF	TGTGCCAGCAGTTACGTGGGACAGGGACTCAATCAGCCCCAGCATTTT
TRBJ2-5	once	TRBV5-1	.	CASSRGLMETQYF	TGCGCCAGCAGCAGGGGCCTCATGGAGACCCAGTACTTC
TRBJ2-4	.	TRBV2	.	CASRAGYLKNIQYF	TGTGCCAGCAGGGCAGGGTATCTCAAAAACATTCAGTACTTC
TRBJ1-1	.	TRBV29-1	.	CSVVGRLNTEAFF	TGCAGCGTTGTGGGCAGGTTGAACACTGAAGCTTTCTTT
TRBJ1-4	few	TRBV21-1	.	CASRNPIGQGDEKLFF	TGTGCCAGCAGAAACCCCATTGGACAGGGAGACGAAAAACTGTTTTTT
TRBJ2-7	.	TRBV27	TRBD1	CASSFYRGYEQYF	TGTGCCAGCAGTTTCTACAGGGGCTACGAGCAGTACTTC
TRBJ2-1	.	TRBV7-9	TRBD1	CASRDPPYRDRGNNEQFF	TGTGCCAGCAGGGATCCCCCTTACCGGGACAGGGGAAACAATGAGCAGTTCTTC
TRBJ1-2	once	TRBV4-2	TRBD1	CASSQWTGEMHGYTF	TGTGCCAGCTCCCAATGGACAGGGGAGATGCATGGCTACACCTTC
TRBJ1-2	.	TRBV4-1	TRBD1	CASSQLETGSYGYTF	TGCGCCAGCAGCCAACTAGAGACAGGGTCCTATGGCTACACCTTC
TRBJ2-3	.	TRBV28	TRBD1	CASSRGRGTDTQYF	TGTGCCAGCAGTCGGGGCAGGGGGACAGATACGCAGTATTTT
TRBJ1-2	.	TRBV7-9	TRBD1	CASSLWDRGPYGYTF	TGTGCCAGCAGCTTGTGGGACAGGGGGCCCTATGGCTACACCTTC
TRBJ2-1	.	TRBV5-1	.	CASSLDFRGANTRDEQFF	TGCGCCAGCAGCTTGGATTTCCGGGGGGCCAACACTAGGGATGAGCAGTTCTTC
TRBJ2-1	.	TRBV28	TRBD2	CASSRMTSGEIYNEQFF	TGTGCCAGCAGCCGGATGACTAGCGGGGAGATCTACAATGAGCAGTTCTTC
TRBJ2-2	.	TRBV5-1	TRBD1	CASNTGVEAGELFF	TGCGCCAGCAATACAGGGGTAGAGGCCGGGGAGCTGTTTTTT
TRBJ2-5	.	TRBV2	TRBD2	CASRAGGQETQYF	TGTGCCAGCAGAGCGGGAGGCCAAGAGACCCAGTACTTC
TRBJ2-1	.	TRBV14	TRBD1	CASSDRVYNEQFF	TGTGCCAGCAGTGACAGGGTTTACAATGAGCAGTTCTTC
TRBJ2-2	.	TRBV6-5	TRBD2	CASSSLAGYTGELFF	TGTGCCAGCAGTAGTTTAGCGGGATACACCGGGGAGCTGTTTTTT
TRBJ2-4	.	TRBV9	.	CASSVGTGLAKNIQYF	TGTGCCAGCAGCGTAGGTACAGGGCTAGCCAAAAACATTCAGTACTTC